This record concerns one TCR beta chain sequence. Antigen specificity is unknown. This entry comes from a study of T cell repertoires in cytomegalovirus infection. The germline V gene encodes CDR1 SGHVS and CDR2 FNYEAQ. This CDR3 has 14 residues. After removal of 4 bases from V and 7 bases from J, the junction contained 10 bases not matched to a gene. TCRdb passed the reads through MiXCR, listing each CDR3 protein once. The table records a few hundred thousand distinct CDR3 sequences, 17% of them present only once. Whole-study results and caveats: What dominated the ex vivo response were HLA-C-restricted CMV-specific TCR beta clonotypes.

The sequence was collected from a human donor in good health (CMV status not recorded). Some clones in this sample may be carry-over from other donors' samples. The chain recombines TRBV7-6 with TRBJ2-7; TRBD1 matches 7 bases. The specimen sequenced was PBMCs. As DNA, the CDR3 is TGTGCCAGCAGCTCGATGGGACAGTTTGGAGAGCAGTACTTC. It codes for CASSSMGQFGEQYF.